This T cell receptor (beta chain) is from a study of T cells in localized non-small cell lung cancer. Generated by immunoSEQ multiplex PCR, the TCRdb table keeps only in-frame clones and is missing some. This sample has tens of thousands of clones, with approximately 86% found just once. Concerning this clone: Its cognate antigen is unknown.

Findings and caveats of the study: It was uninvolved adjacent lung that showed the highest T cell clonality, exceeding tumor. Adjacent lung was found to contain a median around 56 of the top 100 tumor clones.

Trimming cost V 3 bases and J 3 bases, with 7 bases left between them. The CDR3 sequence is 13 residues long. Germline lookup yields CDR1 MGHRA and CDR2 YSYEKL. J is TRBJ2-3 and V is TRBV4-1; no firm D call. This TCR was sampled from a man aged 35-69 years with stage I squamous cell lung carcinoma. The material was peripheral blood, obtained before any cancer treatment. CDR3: CASSQAGTDTQYF. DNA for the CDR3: TGCGCCAGCAGCCAGGCAGGTACAGATACGCAGTATTTT.